The entry that follows covers one T cell receptor (beta chain) sequence. The method was immunoSEQ multiplex PCR; TCRdb's version includes in-frame clones alone and lacks a portion of them. The sample contains tens of thousands of clones, 91% of which appear only once. This sample is part of a study of PD-L1 blockade in urothelial cancer. The time point was: peripheral blood 6 weeks after treatment start. Trimming left V 3 bases short and J 0 bases short, with 18 bases between. CDR1 is MDHEN and CDR2 is SYDVKM in the germline V gene. The CDR3 has 18 amino acids. Sequenced material: PBMCs, taken around atezolizumab (anti-PD-L1) treatment. This chain joins TRBV28 and TRBJ1-5; D may be TRBD1 (6 bases). This receptor was taken from a man aged 70-80 years with urothelial cancer. CDR3 protein: CASSLGAYGGYSNQPQHF. As DNA, the CDR3 is TGTGCCAGCAGTTTGGGGGCCTATGGGGGTTATAGCAATCAGCCCCAGCATTTT.